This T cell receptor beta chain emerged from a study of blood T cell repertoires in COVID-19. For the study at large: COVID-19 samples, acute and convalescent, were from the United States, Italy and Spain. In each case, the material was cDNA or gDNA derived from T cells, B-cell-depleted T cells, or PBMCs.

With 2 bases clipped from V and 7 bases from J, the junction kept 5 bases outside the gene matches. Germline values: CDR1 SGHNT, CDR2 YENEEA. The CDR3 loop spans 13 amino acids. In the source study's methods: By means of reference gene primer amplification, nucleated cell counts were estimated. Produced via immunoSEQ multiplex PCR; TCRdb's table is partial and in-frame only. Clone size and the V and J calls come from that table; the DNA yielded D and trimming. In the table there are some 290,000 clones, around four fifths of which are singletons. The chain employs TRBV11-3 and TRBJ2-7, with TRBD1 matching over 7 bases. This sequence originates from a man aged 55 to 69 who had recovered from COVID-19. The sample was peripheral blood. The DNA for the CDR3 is TGTGCCAGCAGCTTAATCAGGGGGAGAGAGCAGTACTTC. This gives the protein CASSLIRGREQYF.